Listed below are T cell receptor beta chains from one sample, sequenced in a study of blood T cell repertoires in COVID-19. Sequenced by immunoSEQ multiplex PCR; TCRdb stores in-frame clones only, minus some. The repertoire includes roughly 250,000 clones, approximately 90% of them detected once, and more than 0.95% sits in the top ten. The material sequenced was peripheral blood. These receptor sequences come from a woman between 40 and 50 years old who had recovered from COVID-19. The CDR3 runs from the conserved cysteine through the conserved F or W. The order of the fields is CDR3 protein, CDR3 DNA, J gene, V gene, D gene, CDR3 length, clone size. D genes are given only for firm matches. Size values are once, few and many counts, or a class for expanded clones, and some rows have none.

CDR3 protein: CATQGAPYNEQFF
CDR3 DNA: TGTGCCACCCAGGGCGCGCCCTACAATGAGCAGTTCTTC
J gene: TRBJ2-1
V gene: TRBV7-9
D gene: NA
CDR3 length: 13
clone size: NA

CDR3 protein: CAITDRGGRNTIYF
CDR3 DNA: TGTGCCATCACCGACAGGGGCGGAAGAAACACCATATATTTT
J gene: TRBJ1-3
V gene: TRBV10-3
D gene: TRBD1
CDR3 length: 14
clone size: NA

CDR3 protein: CASSRSIRDTRDRVDEQFF
CDR3 DNA: TGTGCCAGCAGCCGCTCCATCCGGGACACCCGGGACAGGGTTGATGAGCAGTTCTTC
J gene: TRBJ2-1
V gene: TRBV6-2/TRBV6-3
D gene: TRBD1
CDR3 length: 19
clone size: NA

CDR3 protein: CASSSGLAGGSYEQYF
CDR3 DNA: TGTGCTAGCAGCTCGGGACTAGCGGGAGGCTCCTACGAGCAGTACTTC
J gene: TRBJ2-7
V gene: TRBV7-7
D gene: TRBD2
CDR3 length: 16
clone size: NA

CDR3 protein: CASSRDRAQEKLFF
CDR3 DNA: TGTGCCAGCAGCCGGGACAGGGCGCAGGAAAAACTGTTTTTT
J gene: TRBJ1-4
V gene: TRBV7-9
D gene: TRBD1
CDR3 length: 14
clone size: NA

CDR3 protein: CASSLEGWGVGYGYTF
CDR3 DNA: TGTGCCAGCAGTTTAGAAGGTTGGGGCGTGGGCTATGGCTACACCTTC
J gene: TRBJ1-2
V gene: TRBV27
D gene: NA
CDR3 length: 16
clone size: NA

CDR3 protein: CASSPLIRTGSNQPQHF
CDR3 DNA: TGTGCCAGCAGCCCCCTAATCAGGACAGGTAGCAATCAGCCCCAGCATTTT
J gene: TRBJ1-5
V gene: TRBV7-9
D gene: TRBD1
CDR3 length: 17
clone size: NA

CDR3 protein: CASSLDPGQGPFF
CDR3 DNA: TGTGCCAGCAGCCTAGATCCGGGACAGGGCCCGTTTTTT
J gene: TRBJ1-4
V gene: TRBV6-6
D gene: TRBD1
CDR3 length: 13
clone size: NA

CDR3 protein: CASTAGTGATGELFF
CDR3 DNA: TGTGCCAGCACCGCCGGGACAGGGGCTACCGGGGAGCTGTTTTTT
J gene: TRBJ2-2
V gene: TRBV9
D gene: TRBD1
CDR3 length: 15
clone size: few

CDR3 protein: CATSGGKRAGADNEQFF
CDR3 DNA: TGTGCCACCAGTGGGGGCAAGCGGGCGGGAGCCGACAATGAGCAGTTCTTC
J gene: TRBJ2-1
V gene: TRBV24-1
D gene: TRBD2
CDR3 length: 17
clone size: NA

CDR3 protein: CASSLGASGREQFF
CDR3 DNA: TGTGCCAGCAGCTTAGGGGCTAGCGGGAGGGAGCAGTTCTTC
J gene: TRBJ2-1
V gene: TRBV11-2
D gene: TRBD2
CDR3 length: 14
clone size: NA